These 30 T cell receptor beta chains were all obtained from the same sample, sequenced in a study of shared clonotypes between healthy human individuals. Measured with immunoSEQ multiplex PCR; TCRdb has only the in-frame clones, and not every one. Of 1 million to 1.3 million clones listed, around three quarters are singletons. Input material: memory CD4+ T cells from PBMCs. Noted subset: CD45RA-negative fraction. The receptors derive from a young man in good health. Some clones in this sample may be carry-over from other donors' samples.

V usage is TRBV4-3 and J usage is TRBJ1-1; a possible D gene is TRBD1 (5 bases). Germline CDR1 and CDR2: LGHNA and YSLEER. V shed 0 bases and J shed 7 bases, with 9 bases lying between them. This CDR3 spans 13 amino acids. CDR3: CASSQDRDGEAFF. The CDR3 DNA sequence: TGCGCCAGCAGCCAAGATCGGGACGGTGAAGCTTTCTTT.

The gene calls are TRBV6-5 and TRBJ1-2; tentative D call: TRBD1 (5 bases). The CDR3 runs 12 residues. Germline lookup yields CDR1 MNHEY and CDR2 SVGAGI. V was trimmed by 6 bases and J by 8 bases, leaving 13 bases between them. The DNA of the CDR3 is TGTGCCAGCAGCGAGGGGCTAGGGGGCTACACCTTC. Translated, it gives CASSEGLGGYTF.

J is TRBJ1-1 and V is TRBV9; D remains unclear. This CDR3 has 15 residues. Germline CDR1 SGDLS, CDR2 YYNGEE. The V end lost 3 bases, the J end lost 2 bases, and 14 bases lay between the germline ends. The DNA for the CDR3 is TGTGCCAGCAGCGAGGTCCCGAGAAAAAACACTGAAGCTTTCTTT. The encoded protein is CASSEVPRKNTEAFF.

The count of this clone is one. CDR3 nucleotides: TGTGCCAGCAGTCCCACAGTGAATCCGAACACCGGGGAGCTGTTTTTT. Its protein product is CASSPTVNPNTGELFF. This chain uses TRBV27 with TRBJ2-2, with D unclear. The CDR3 has 16 residues. Trimming removed 5 bases at V and 0 bases at J, with 13 bases between. Germline values: CDR1 MNHEY, CDR2 SMNVEV (reference sequence).

The chain uses TRBV11-2 and TRBJ2-7, with TRBD2 matching over 12 bases. The V segment lost 7 bases and the J segment 6 bases; nucleotides outside the gene matches: 13. This CDR3 spans 16 amino acids. Germline V gene data show CDR1 as SGHAT and CDR2 as FQNNGV. The CDR3 DNA reads TGTGCCAGCACCCGAGTTTTCGGACTAGCGGGAACCGAGCAGTACTTC. As protein: CASTRVFGLAGTEQYF.

This chain connects TRBV2 to TRBJ1-3; no definite D call. CDR1 is SNHLY and CDR2 is FYNNEI in the germline V gene. V was cut by 2 bases and J by 2 bases, with 13 bases left in between. This CDR3 region has 16 residues. The CDR3 spells CASSEITSLAGNTIYF. CDR3 DNA: TGTGCCAGCAGTGAAATCACGAGCTTAGCTGGAAACACCATATATTTT.

The rearrangement links TRBV5-1 to TRBJ1-2, with 9 bases aligning to TRBD1. With V trimmed by 4 bases and J by 1 base, 11 bases remained unmatched. Looked up from germline, CDR1 is SGHRS and CDR2 is YFSETQ. CDR3 length equals 17 residues. CDR3 nucleotide sequence: TGCGCCAGCAGCCAACCGGGACAGGGTATTTTTAACTATGGCTACACCTTC. This translates into CASSQPGQGIFNYGYTF.

Note on this clone: A single base separates this from a much larger clone, so it may be a read error. V and J are TRBV10-3 and TRBJ1-5; D is undetermined. Germline values: CDR1 ENHRY, CDR2 SYGVKD. The CDR3 runs 13 residues. V was clipped by 6 bases and J by 3 bases, with 9 bases between them. The CDR3 spells CAISRANNQPQHF. DNA of the CDR3: TGTGCCATCAGCCGGGCCAACAATCAGCCCCAGCATTTT.

This sequence joins TRBV18 and TRBJ1-2; perhaps TRBD1 as D (5 bases). V lost 3 bases and J 8 bases, leaving 22 bases between the germline ends. Germline V gives CDR1 KGHSH, CDR2 LQKENI. This CDR3 comprises 16 residues. The CDR3, as DNA: TGTGCCAGCTCACCGGGGACCGAGACTCGAGTTGGAGGCTACACCTTC. It specifies CASSPGTETRVGGYTF. The whole variable domain, filled in from reference TRBV18 and TRBJ1-2, reads NAGVMQNPRHLVRRRGQEARLRCSPMKGHSHVYWYRQLPEEGLKFMVYLQKENIIDESGMPKERFSAEFPKEGPSILRIQQVVRGDSAAYFCASSPGTETRVGGYTFGSGTRLTVV.

The rearrangement links TRBV2 to TRBJ2-7; the D is unclear. V shed 3 bases and J shed 2 bases, with 8 bases lying between them. The CDR3 loop spans 13 amino acids. The V gene's germline CDR1 is SNHLY and CDR2 FYNNEI. The CDR3 nucleotides read TGTGCCAGCAGTGACCCAGTGACCTACGAGCAGTACTTC. It is translated as CASSDPVTYEQYF.

Here the CDR3 reads CASSPRYGQGASGNTIYF. CDR3 in DNA: TGTGCCAGCAGCCCCCGCTATGGACAGGGAGCATCCGGAAACACCATATATTTT. The chain employs TRBV11-2 and TRBJ1-3; 8 bases match TRBD1. The germline V gene encodes CDR1 SGHAT and CDR2 FQNNGV. V was pared by 5 bases and J by 4 bases, with 16 bases of the junction left unmatched. The CDR3 consists of 18 residues. The whole variable domain, remainder taken from reference TRBV11-2 and TRBJ1-3, is EAGVAQSPRYKIIEKRQSVAFWCNPISGHATLYWYQQILGQGPKLLIQFQNNGVVDDSQLPKDRFSAERLKGVDSTLKIQPAKLEDSAVYLCASSPRYGQGASGNTIYFGEGSWLTVV.

This clone has just a few counts. Other DNA sequences in this specimen translate into the identical CDR3. This chain joins TRBV10-3 and TRBJ2-3; 7 positions agree with TRBD2. The CDR3 is 15 residues long. The J segment lost 4 bases and the V segment lost 4 bases, leaving 8 bases of the junction unmatched. Germline V gene sequence: CDR1 ENHRY, CDR2 SYGVKD. Here the CDR3 DNA reads TGTGCCATCAGTGCTTTGGCGGGAGTGTCAGATACGCAGTATTTT. Amino acids: CAISALAGVSDTQYF.

The CDR3 loop reads CASSLSTFTYNEQFF. In DNA, the CDR3 is TGTGCCAGCAGCTTGTCGACCTTCACCTACAATGAGCAGTTCTTC. The rearrangement joins TRBV7-2 to TRBJ2-1; D is uncertain. V was pared by 3 bases and J by 2 bases, with 11 bases between. There are 15 residues in the CDR3. Germline V gene lookup returns CDR1 SGHTA and CDR2 FQGNSA.

The CDR3 is CASSQELAGSQDYNEQFF. CDR3 DNA sequence: TGCGCCAGCAGCCAAGAACTAGCGGGAAGCCAGGACTACAATGAGCAGTTCTTC. J is TRBJ2-1 and V is TRBV4-3; 10 nucleotides match TRBD2. With V trimmed by 0 bases and J by 3 bases, 8 bases remained unmatched. Germline CDR1 LGHNA, CDR2 YSLEER. The CDR3 totals 18 residues.

The CDR3 loop is CASSFTGRNEQFF. DNA for the CDR3: TGTGCCAGCAGCTTTACAGGTAGGAATGAGCAGTTCTTC. V and J are TRBV7-3 and TRBJ2-1, with D possibly matching TRBD1 (5 bases). The V gene's germline CDR1 is SGHTA and CDR2 FQGTGA. V lost 3 bases and J lost 7, with 10 bases in between. The CDR3 totals 13 residues.

The V call is TRBV6-5, the J call TRBJ1-5, with unresolved D. V lost 6 bases and J lost 2, with 14 bases in between. In germline, CDR1 is MNHEY, CDR2 SVGAGI. The CDR3 loop spans 15 amino acids. CDR3 amino acids: CASSGGLKGNQPQHF. DNA of the CDR3: TGTGCCAGCAGCGGTGGTCTCAAGGGCAATCAGCCCCAGCATTTT.

This chain connects TRBV6-5 to TRBJ1-4; possibly TRBD1 for D (5 bases). V was cut by 8 bases and J by 4 bases, with 11 bases left in between. Germline values: CDR1 MNHEY, CDR2 SVGAGI. The CDR3 totals 13 residues. In nucleotides, the CDR3 is TGTGCCAGCTCGAGGGGCGTTAATGAAAAACTGTTTTTT. Translated, it gives CASSRGVNEKLFF.

This clone was found once. The chain employs TRBV28 and TRBJ1-5; TRBD1 might be the D (5 bases). This CDR3 contains 18 residues. V dropped 3 bases and J dropped 3 bases, with 21 bases sitting between them. Germline V CDR1 and CDR2: MDHEN, SYDVKM. The CDR3, as DNA: TGTGCCAGCAGTTTTACAGGTGTCGGATTAACGCTCAATCAGCCCCAGCATTTT. It specifies CASSFTGVGLTLNQPQHF. The full variable domain, in which reference TRBV28 and TRBJ1-5 provide the parts outside the CDR3, is DVKVTQSSRYLVKRTGEKVFLECVQDMDHENMFWYRQDPGLGLRLIYFSYDVKMKEKGDIPEGYSVSREKKERFSLILESASTNQTSMYLCASSFTGVGLTLNQPQHFGDGTRLSIL.

The count of this clone is one. Other DNA sequences in the same sample also yield this CDR3. This chain joins TRBV5-1 and TRBJ2-7, with D possibly called TRBD1 or TRBD2 (7 bases each). Per the germline V gene, CDR1 is SGHRS and CDR2 is YFSETQ. The CDR3 runs 14 residues. V was pared by 0 bases and J by 6 bases, with 13 bases between. The CDR3 loop reads CASSLVQGRGEQYF. The CDR3 DNA reads TGCGCCAGCAGCTTGGTACAGGGGAGGGGCGAGCAGTACTTC.

The chain is built from TRBV18 and TRBJ1-2, with no clear D. V lost 0 bases and J lost 5, with 13 bases in between. Germline CDR1 is KGHSH and CDR2 is LQKENI. This CDR3 has 15 residues. CDR3 in amino acids: CASSPPAPPGYGYTF. For the CDR3, the DNA is TGTGCCAGCTCACCACCGGCCCCTCCCGGATATGGCTACACCTTC.

The chain recombines TRBV7-2 with TRBJ2-3; TRBD2 aligns across 14 bases. CDR3 length: 19 residues. Trimming removed 5 bases from V and 0 bases from J; junction bases left unmatched: 10. The germline gives CDR1 SGHTA, CDR2 FQGNSA. CDR3 residues: CASSPIGTSGSGSTDTQYF. CDR3 nucleotide sequence: TGTGCCAGCAGCCCCATCGGGACTAGCGGGAGTGGTAGCACAGATACGCAGTATTTT.

This clone was counted between two and nine times. V usage is TRBV29-1 and J usage is TRBJ1-5, with no clear D. V was cut by 4 bases and J by 0 bases, with 7 bases left in between. Germline V gene sequence: CDR1 SQVTM, CDR2 ANQGSEA. The CDR3 extends over 13 amino acids. CDR3 region: CSVGEHSNQPQHF. The CDR3 DNA is TGCAGCGTTGGAGAACATAGCAATCAGCCCCAGCATTTT.

To note about this clone: This may be a read error: a much more frequent sequence differs by one nucleotide. In the same sample, other DNA sequences code for this CDR3. The chain links TRBV7-3 to TRBJ1-1; TRBD1 matches at 10 bases. The CDR3 runs to 15 residues. From germline, CDR1 is SGHTA and CDR2 FQGTGA. The CDR3 loop is CASSRTGDRGTEAFF. Written as DNA, the CDR3 is TGTGCCAGCAGCCGTACAGGGGACAGGGGCACTGAGGCTTTCTTT.

This clone was observed a single time. The rearrangement joins TRBV5-6 to TRBJ1-3; D call uncertain. CDR1 is SGHDT, CDR2 YYEEEE, per germline. V lost 4 bases and J 0 bases, leaving 11 bases between the germline ends. The CDR3 is 15 residues long. The CDR3 sequence: CASSPGRSSGNTIYF. DNA for the CDR3: TGTGCCAGCAGCCCCGGTCGGAGCTCTGGAAACACCATATATTTT.

The chain combines TRBV6-6 with TRBJ2-1; 9 bases map to TRBD1. The V gene's germline CDR1 is MNHNY and CDR2 SVGAGI (reference sequence). V lost 0 bases, J lost 7 bases, and 7 bases stayed unmatched. This CDR3 has 16 amino acids. The CDR3 sequence is CASSYSGQGPRNEQFF. DNA for the CDR3: TGTGCCAGCAGTTACTCGGGACAGGGCCCCCGAAATGAGCAGTTCTTC.

The rearrangement joins TRBV4-1 to TRBJ2-7, with 11 bases aligning to TRBD2. The V and J ends lost 1 base and 0 bases, in that order; junction bases with no gene match: 2. Per the germline V gene, CDR1 is MGHRA and CDR2 is YSYEKL. This CDR3 is built from 16 residues. The CDR3 loop reads CASSQATSGTSYEQYF. For the CDR3, the DNA is TGCGCCAGCAGCCAAGCGACTAGCGGGACCTCCTACGAGCAGTACTTC.

This chain joins TRBV6-5 and TRBJ1-2; TRBD1 aligns across 7 bases. Germline V gives CDR1 MNHEY, CDR2 SVGAGI. Losses at the gene ends were 6 bases for V and 8 bases for J; bases not matched to a gene: 12. The CDR3 contains 14 residues. CDR3 nucleotides: TGTGCCAGCAGATATGGGACAGCTCCGTCCGGCTACACCTTC. Its translation is CASRYGTAPSGYTF.

The chain carries TRBV29-1 and TRBJ2-3, with TRBD2 matching 9 bases. The CDR3 sequence is 16 residues long. V lost 7 bases and J lost 0; bases outside the gene matches: 11. CDR1 and CDR2 from the germline V gene are SQVTM and ANQGSEA. The DNA of the CDR3 is TGCAGCGGGGCCCTCGTGGCGGGAGGGAGCACAGATACGCAGTATTTT. Protein sequence: CSGALVAGGSTDTQYF.

The rearrangement uses TRBV19 and TRBJ1-5; D not resolved. The CDR3 consists of 15 residues. V dropped 2 bases and J dropped 0 bases, with 8 bases sitting between them. Germline assignment: CDR1 LNHDA and CDR2 SQIVND (reference sequence). The CDR3 loop reads CASSIKVSSNQPQHF. The CDR3 DNA reads TGTGCCAGTAGTATAAAGGTCTCTAGCAATCAGCCCCAGCATTTT.

With respect to this clone: It is likely a read error: a sequence one base away is far more abundant. The V call is TRBV30, the J call TRBJ2-1; TRBD2 matches 10 bases. The V gene's germline CDR1 is GTSNPN and CDR2 SVGIG (reference sequence). The CDR3 is made up of 15 amino acids. The V and J ends lost 5 bases and 7 bases, in that order; junction bases with no gene match: 11. The CDR3 bases are TGTGCCTGGGACGGTCTAGCGGGAGAGAAGAATGAGCAGTTCTTC. Translation gives CAWDGLAGEKNEQFF.